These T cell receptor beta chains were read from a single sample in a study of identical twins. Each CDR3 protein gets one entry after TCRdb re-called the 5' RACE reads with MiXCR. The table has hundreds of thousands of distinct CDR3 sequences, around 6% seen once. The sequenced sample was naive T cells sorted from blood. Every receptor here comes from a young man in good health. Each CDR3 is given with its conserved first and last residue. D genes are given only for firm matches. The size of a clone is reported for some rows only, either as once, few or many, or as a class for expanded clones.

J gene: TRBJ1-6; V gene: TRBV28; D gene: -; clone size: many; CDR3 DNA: TGTGCCAGCAGTTTCCCTTATAATTCACCCCTCCACTTT; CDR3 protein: CASSFPYNSPLHF
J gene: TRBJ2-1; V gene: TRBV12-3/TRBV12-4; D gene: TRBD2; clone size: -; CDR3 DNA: TGTGCCAGCCGCCTGGGACTAGGGGTGGGTAATGAGCAGTTCTTC; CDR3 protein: CASRLGLGVGNEQFF
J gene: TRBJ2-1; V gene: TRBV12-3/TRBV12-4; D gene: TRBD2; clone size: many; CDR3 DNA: TGTGCCAGCAGCACTAGCGGGAGTCCCCAGTTCTTC; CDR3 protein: CASSTSGSPQFF
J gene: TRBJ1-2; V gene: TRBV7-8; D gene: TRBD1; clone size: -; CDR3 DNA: TGTGCCAGCAGCCCTAGCCGGACAGGGGGCGCCTATGGCTACACCTTC; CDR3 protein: CASSPSRTGGAYGYTF
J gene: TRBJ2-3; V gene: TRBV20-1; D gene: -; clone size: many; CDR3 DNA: TGCAGTGCATACAGTACGGAGAGCACAGATACGCAGTATTTT; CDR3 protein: CSAYSTESTDTQYF
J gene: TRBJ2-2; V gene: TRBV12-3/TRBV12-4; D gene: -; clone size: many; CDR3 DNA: TGTGCCAGCAGTTTAGCGGTCGCAGCGAACACCGGGGAGCTGTTTTTT; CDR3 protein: CASSLAVAANTGELFF
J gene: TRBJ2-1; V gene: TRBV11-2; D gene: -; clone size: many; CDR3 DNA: TGTGCCAGCAGCTCTATTAGTGTGAGGGTGAATGAGCAGTTCTTC; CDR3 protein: CASSSISVRVNEQFF
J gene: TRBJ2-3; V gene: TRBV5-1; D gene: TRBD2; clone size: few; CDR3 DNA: TGCGCCAGCAGCGGGGGGACTAGCGGGCACACAGATACGCAGTATTTT; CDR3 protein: CASSGGTSGHTDTQYF
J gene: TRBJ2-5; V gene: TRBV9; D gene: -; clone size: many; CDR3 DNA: TGTGCCAGCAGCTTAGGACAGGGAGGGGAGGAGACCCAGTACTTC; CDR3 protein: CASSLGQGGEETQYF
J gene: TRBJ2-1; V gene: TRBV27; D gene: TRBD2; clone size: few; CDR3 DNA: TGTGCCAGCAGTTCGATTAGCGGGAGGGCTGGTGAGCAGTTCTTC; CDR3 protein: CASSSISGRAGEQFF
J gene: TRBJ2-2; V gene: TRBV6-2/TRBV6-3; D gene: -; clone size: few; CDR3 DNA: TGTGCCAGCACCAACCGGGGCAGCCCGAACACCGGGGAGCTGTTTTTT; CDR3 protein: CASTNRGSPNTGELFF
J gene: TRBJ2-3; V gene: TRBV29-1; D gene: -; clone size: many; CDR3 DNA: TGCAGCGTTGGGCTAGCGCGCACAGATACGCAGTATTTT; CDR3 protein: CSVGLARTDTQYF
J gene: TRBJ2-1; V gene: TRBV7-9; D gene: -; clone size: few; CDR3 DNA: TGTGCCAGCAGCTCGACCGGACAGTACAATGAGCAGTTCTTC; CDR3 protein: CASSSTGQYNEQFF
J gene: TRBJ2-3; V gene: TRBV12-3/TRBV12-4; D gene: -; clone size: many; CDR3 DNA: TGTGCCAGCAGTTCCCGCCTCACAGATACGCAGTATTTT; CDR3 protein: CASSSRLTDTQYF
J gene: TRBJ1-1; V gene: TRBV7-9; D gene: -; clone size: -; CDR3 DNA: TGTGCCAGCAGCTTACAAGGAGCTTTCTTT; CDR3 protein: CASSLQGAFF
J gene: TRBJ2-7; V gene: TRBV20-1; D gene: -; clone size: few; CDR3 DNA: TGCAGTGCTAGAGATCCCACGGTCTCCTACGAGCAGTACTTC; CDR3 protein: CSARDPTVSYEQYF
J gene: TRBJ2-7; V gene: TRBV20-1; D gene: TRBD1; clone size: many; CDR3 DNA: TGCAGTGCTAGAACCGGGACAGGGGGCAAAGCCTACGAGCAGTACTTC; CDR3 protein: CSARTGTGGKAYEQYF
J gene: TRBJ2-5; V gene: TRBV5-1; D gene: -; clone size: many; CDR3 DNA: TGCGCCAGCAGCTTAAGTAGCGGCCAAGAGACCCAGTACTTC; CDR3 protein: CASSLSSGQETQYF
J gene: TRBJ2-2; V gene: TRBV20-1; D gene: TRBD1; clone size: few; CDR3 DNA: TGCAGTGCTAGAGAGGGGGGACAGGGGGCCGGGGAGCTGTTTTTT; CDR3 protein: CSAREGGQGAGELFF
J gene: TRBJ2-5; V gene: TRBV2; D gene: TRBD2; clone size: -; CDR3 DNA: TGTGCCAGCAGAAATAGCATAGCGGGGCTAAAAGAGACCCAGTACTTC; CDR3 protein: CASRNSIAGLKETQYF
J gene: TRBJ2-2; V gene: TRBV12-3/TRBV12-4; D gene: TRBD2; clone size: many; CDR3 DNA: TGTGCCAGCAGCACTAGCGGGAGAGTCACCGGGGAGCTGTTTTTT; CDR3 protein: CASSTSGRVTGELFF
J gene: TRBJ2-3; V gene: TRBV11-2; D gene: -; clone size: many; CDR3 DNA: TGTGCCAGCAGCTTCAGCCTTCCAGATACGCAGTATTTT; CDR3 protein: CASSFSLPDTQYF
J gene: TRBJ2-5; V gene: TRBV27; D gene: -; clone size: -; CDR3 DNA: TGTGCCAGCAGCTCTATCAGGGGCGCCGTCCAAGAGACCCAGTACTTC; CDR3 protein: CASSSIRGAVQETQYF
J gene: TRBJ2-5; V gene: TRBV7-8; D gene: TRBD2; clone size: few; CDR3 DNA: TGTGCCAGCAGCACAGGGGTAGCGGGAGTATGGGAGACCCAGTACTTC; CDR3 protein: CASSTGVAGVWETQYF
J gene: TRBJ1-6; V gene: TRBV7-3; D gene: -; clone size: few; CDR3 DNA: TGTGCCAGCAGCCCAAGTGGGGGCTTGGGTTCACCCCTCCACTTT; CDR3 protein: CASSPSGGLGSPLHF
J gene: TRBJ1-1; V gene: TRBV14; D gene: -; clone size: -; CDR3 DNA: TGTGCCAGCAGCCAAGCCCGGAGATCTGAAGCTTTCTTT; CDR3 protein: CASSQARRSEAFF
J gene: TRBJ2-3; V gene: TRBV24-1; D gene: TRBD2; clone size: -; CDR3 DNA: TGTGCCACGGCTGGGACTAGCGAGATCACAGATACGCAGTATTTT; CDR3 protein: CATAGTSEITDTQYF
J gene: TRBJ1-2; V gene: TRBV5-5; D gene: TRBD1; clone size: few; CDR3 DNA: TGTGCCAGCAGCGGAAGACAGGGGGCGAACTATGGCTACACCTTC; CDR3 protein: CASSGRQGANYGYTF
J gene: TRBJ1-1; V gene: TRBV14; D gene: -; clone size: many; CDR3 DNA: TGTGCCAGCAGCCCGAACAGGGCGGTGGACACTGAAGCTTTCTTT; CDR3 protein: CASSPNRAVDTEAFF
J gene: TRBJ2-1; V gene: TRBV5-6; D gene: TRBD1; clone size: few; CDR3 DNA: TGTGCCAGCAGCTTGACAGGGGGCTGGATTGAGGATGAGCAGTTCTTC; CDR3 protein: CASSLTGGWIEDEQFF
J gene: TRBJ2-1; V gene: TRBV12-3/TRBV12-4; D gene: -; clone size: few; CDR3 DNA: TGTGCCAGCAGCGATGAATTGAGGGGAGAGCAGTTCTTC; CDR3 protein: CASSDELRGEQFF
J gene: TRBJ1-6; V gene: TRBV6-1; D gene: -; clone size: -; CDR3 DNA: TGTGCCAGCAGGCCGGGGGAGGGTAGAGGGAATTCACCCCTCCACTTT; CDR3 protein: CASRPGEGRGNSPLHF
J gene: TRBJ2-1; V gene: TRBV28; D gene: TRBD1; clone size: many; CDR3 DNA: TGTGCCAGCAGCCGCCTATTTGGGACAGGGTCGCATGAGCAGTTCTTC; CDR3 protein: CASSRLFGTGSHEQFF
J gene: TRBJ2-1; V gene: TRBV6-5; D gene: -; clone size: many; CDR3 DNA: TGTGCCAGCAGTTACTTCCACACAGGACCCTACAATGAGCAGTTCTTC; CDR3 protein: CASSYFHTGPYNEQFF
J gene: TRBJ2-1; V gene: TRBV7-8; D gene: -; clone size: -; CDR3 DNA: TGTGCCAGCAGCTTAGATACGGCTAGTAGTTATGAGCAGTTCTTC; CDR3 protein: CASSLDTASSYEQFF
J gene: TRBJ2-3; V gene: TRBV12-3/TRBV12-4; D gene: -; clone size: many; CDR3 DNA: TGTGCCAGCCGGGGGTTCACAGATACGCAGTATTTT; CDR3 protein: CASRGFTDTQYF
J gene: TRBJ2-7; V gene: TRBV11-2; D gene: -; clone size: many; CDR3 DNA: TGTGCCAGTAGTCCGGACGTCGGGACCTACGAGCAGTACTTC; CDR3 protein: CASSPDVGTYEQYF
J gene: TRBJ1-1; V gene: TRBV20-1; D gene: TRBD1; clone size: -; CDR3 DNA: TGCAGTGCTAGAGTAATAGGTACAGGGGTCACTGAAGCTTGCTTT; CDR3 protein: CSARVIGTGVTEACF
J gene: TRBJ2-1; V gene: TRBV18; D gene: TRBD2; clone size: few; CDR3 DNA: TGTGCCAGCTCACAGGGACTAGCGGGAGATCCTGAGCAGTTCTTC; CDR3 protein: CASSQGLAGDPEQFF
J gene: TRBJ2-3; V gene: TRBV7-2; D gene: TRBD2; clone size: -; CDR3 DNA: TGTGCCAGCAGCATAAGACTAGCGGGCACAGATACGCAGTATTTT; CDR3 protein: CASSIRLAGTDTQYF
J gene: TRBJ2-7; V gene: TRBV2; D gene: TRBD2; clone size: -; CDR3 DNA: TGTGCCAGCAGTGAAGCCTCTAGCGGGGGATACGAGCAGTACTTC; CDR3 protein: CASSEASSGGYEQYF
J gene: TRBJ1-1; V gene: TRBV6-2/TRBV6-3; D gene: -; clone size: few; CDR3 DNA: TGTGCCAGCAGTTACTCAAAGGTGAACACTGAAGCTTTCTTT; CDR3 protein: CASSYSKVNTEAFF
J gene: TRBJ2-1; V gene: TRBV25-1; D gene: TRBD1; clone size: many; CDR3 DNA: TGTGCCAGCAGTGGGGGACAGGGTTTCTACAATGAGCAGTTCTTC; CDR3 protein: CASSGGQGFYNEQFF
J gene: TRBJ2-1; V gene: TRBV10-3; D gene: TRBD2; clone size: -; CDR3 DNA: TGTGCCATCAGTGAAACGGCGGGAGGGCCTGATAATGAGCAGTTCTTC; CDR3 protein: CAISETAGGPDNEQFF
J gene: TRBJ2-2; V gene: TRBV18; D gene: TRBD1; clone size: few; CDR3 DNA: TGTGCCAGCTCGCGGACAGGGGTTCACGGGGAGCTGTTTTTT; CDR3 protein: CASSRTGVHGELFF
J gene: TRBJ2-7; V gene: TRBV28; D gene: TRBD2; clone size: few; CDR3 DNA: TGTGCCAGCAGCCCGGGACTAGCGGGAGTGCGGGAGCAGTACTTC; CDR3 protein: CASSPGLAGVREQYF
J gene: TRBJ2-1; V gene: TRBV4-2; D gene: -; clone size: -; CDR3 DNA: TGTGCCAGCAGCCAAGACGACCGGGAGTACAATGAGCAGTTCTTC; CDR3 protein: CASSQDDREYNEQFF
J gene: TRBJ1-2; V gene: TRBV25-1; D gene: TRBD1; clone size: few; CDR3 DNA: TGTGCCAGCAGTGAACCGGACAGGATCTATGGCTACACCTTC; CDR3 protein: CASSEPDRIYGYTF
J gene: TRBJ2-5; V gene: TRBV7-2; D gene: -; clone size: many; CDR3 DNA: TGTGCCAGCAGCTTAGCCACACCGACCCAGTACTTC; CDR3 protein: CASSLATPTQYF
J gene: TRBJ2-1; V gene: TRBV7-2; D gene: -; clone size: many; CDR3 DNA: TGTGCCAGCGTCCGGGACACCTACAATGAGCAGTTCTTC; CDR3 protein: CASVRDTYNEQFF
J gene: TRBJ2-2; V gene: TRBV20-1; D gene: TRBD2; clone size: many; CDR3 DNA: TGCAGTGCCCATCCCGGGACTAGGGCGACCGGGGAGCTGTTTTTT; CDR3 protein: CSAHPGTRATGELFF
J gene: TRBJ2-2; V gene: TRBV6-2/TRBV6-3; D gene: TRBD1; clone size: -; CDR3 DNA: TGTGCCAGCAGCTCCGGACAGGGAAACATCGGGGAGCTGTTTTTT; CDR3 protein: CASSSGQGNIGELFF
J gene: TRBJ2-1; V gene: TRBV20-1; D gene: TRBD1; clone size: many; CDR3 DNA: TGCAGTGCTGCCCGCCGGGACAGGGGTTTCGATGAGCAGTTCTTC; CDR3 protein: CSAARRDRGFDEQFF
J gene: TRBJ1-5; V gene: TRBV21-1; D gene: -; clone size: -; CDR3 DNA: TGTGCCAGCAGCAAAATTTGGGCCCGCGCAGCAGATATCCCGCTCCGGTATAGCAATCAGCCCCAGCATTTT; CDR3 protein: CASSKIWARAADIPLRYSNQPQHF
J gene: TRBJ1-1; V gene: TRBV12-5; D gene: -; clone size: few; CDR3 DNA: TGTGCTAGTGGTTTGGGGGGCTCTGAAGCTTTCTTT; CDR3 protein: CASGLGGSEAFF
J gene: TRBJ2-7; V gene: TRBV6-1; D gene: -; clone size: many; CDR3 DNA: TGTGCCAGCAGTGTTAGAGGTACCAACTACGAGCAGTACTTC; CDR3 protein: CASSVRGTNYEQYF
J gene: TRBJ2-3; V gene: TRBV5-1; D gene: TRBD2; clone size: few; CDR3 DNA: TGCGCCAGCAGCACCGGACTAGCGGTCACAGATACGCAGTATTTT; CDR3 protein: CASSTGLAVTDTQYF